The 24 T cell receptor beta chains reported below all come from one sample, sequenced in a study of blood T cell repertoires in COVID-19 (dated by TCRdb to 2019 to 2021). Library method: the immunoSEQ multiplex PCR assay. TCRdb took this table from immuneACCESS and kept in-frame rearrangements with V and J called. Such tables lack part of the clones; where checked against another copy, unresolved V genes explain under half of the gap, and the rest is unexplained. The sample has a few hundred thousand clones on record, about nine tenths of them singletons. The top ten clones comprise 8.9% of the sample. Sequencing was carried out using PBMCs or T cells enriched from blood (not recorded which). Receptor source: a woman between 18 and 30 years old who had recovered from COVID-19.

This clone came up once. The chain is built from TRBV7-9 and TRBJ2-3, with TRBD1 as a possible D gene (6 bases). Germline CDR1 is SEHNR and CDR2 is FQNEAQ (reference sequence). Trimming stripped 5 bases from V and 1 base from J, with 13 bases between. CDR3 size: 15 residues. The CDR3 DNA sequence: TGTGCCAGCAGCACAACAGGGACGGGCACAGATACGCAGTATTTT. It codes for CASSTTGTGTDTQYF.

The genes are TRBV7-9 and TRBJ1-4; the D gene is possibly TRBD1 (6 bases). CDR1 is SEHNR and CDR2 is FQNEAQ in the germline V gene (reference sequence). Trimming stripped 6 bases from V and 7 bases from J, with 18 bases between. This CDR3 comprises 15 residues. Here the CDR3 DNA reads TGTGCCAGCAGTCCGACGGCAGGGGTGGGTGAAAAACTGTTTTTT. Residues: CASSPTAGVGEKLFF.

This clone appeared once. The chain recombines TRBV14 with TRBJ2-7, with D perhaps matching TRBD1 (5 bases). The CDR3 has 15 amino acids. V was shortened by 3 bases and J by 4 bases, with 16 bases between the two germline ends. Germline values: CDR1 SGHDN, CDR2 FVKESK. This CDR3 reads CASSQAIGAWYEQYF. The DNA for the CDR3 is TGTGCCAGCAGCCAGGCTATTGGGGCATGGTACGAGCAGTACTTC.

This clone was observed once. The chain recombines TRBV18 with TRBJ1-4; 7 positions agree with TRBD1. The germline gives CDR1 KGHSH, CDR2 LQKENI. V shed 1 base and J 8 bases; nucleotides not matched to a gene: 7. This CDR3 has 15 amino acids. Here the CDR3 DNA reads TGTGCCAGCTCACCACGAGTTCAGGGGGACGAAAAACTGTTTTTT. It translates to CASSPRVQGDEKLFF.

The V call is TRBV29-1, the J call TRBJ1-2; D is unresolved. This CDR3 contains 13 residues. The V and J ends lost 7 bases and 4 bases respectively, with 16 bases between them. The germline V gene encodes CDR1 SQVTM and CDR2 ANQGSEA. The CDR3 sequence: CSALLEVGYGYTF. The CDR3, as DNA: TGCAGCGCCCTCCTCGAGGTTGGCTATGGCTACACCTTC.

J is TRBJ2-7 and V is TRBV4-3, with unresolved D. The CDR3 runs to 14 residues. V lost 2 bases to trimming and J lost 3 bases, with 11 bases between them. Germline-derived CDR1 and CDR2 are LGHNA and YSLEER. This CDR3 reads CASSQTVFDYEQYF. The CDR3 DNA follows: TGCGCCAGCAGCCAAACGGTTTTCGACTACGAGCAGTACTTC.

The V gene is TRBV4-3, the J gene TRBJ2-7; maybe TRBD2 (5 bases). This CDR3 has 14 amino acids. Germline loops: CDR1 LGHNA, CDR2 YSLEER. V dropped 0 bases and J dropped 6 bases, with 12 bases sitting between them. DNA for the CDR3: TGCGCCAGCAGCCAAGATCTAGCTACCTTCGAGCAGTACTTC. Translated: CASSQDLATFEQYF.

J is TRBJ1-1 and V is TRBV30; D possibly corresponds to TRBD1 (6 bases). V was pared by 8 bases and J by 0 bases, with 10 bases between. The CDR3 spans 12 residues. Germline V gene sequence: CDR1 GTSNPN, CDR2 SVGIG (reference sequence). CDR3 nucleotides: TGTGCCGGTAACAGGGTGAACACTGAAGCTTTCTTT. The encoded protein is CAGNRVNTEAFF.

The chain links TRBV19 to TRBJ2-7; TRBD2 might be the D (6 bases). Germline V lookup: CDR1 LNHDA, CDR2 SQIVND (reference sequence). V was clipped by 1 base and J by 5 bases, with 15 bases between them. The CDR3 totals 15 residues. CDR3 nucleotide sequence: TGTGCCAGTAGTATAGGAGAGGGAGGCGTCAACGAGCAGTACTTC. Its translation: CASSIGEGGVNEQYF.

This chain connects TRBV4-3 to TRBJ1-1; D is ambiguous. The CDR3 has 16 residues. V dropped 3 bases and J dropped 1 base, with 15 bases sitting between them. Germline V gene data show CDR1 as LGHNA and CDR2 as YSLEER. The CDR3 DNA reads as TGCGCCAGCAGCCATCCCCGGAGGGCTGGGAACACTGAAGCTTTCTTT. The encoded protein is CASSHPRRAGNTEAFF.

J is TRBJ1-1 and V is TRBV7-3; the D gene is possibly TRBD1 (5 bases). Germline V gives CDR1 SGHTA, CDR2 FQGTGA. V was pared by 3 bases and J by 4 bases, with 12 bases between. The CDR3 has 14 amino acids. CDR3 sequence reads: CASSFSGGFTEAFF. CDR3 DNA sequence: TGTGCCAGCAGCTTCTCGGGGGGATTCACTGAAGCTTTCTTT.

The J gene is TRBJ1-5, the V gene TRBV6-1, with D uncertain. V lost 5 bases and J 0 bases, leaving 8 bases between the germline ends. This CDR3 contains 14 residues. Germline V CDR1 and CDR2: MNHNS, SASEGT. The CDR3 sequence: CASSFPGSNQPQHF. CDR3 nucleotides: TGTGCCAGCAGTTTTCCGGGTAGCAATCAGCCCCAGCATTTT.

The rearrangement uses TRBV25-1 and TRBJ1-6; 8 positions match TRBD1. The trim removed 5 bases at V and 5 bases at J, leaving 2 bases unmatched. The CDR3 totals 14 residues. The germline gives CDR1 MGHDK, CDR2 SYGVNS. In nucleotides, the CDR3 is TGTGCCAGCAGTACAGGGGGGGATAATTCACCCCTCCACTTT. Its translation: CASSTGGDNSPLHF.

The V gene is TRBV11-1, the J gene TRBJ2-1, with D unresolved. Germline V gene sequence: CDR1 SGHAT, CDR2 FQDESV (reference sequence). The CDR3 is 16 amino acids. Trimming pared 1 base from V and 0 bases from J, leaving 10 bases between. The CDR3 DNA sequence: TGTGCCAGCAGCTTAGTTCCGGAGAGCTCCTACAATGAGCAGTTCTTC. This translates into CASSLVPESSYNEQFF.

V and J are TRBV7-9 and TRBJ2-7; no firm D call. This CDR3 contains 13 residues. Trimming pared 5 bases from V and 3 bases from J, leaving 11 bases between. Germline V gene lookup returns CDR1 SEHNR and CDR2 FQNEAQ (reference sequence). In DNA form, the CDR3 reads TGTGCCAGCAGCCCCCGTCGGGTCTACGAGCAGTACTTC. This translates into CASSPRRVYEQYF.

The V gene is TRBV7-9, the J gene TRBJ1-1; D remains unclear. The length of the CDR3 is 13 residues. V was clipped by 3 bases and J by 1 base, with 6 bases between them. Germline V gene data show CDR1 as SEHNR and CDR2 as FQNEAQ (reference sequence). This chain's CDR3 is CASSFTANTEAFF. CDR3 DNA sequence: TGTGCCAGCAGCTTCACAGCGAACACTGAAGCTTTCTTT.

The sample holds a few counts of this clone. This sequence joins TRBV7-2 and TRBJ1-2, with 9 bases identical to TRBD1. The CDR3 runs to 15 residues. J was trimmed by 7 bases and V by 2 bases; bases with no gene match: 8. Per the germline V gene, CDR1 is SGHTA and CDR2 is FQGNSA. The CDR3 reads CASSLFGTGRGGYTF. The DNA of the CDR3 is TGTGCCAGCAGCTTATTTGGGACAGGGCGGGGTGGCTACACCTTC.

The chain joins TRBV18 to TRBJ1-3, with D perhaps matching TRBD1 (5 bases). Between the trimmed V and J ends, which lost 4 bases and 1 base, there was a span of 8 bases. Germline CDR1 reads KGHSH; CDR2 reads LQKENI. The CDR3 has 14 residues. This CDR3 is CASSQQGSGNTIYF. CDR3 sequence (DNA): TGTGCCAGCTCACAGCAGGGATCTGGAAACACCATATATTTT.

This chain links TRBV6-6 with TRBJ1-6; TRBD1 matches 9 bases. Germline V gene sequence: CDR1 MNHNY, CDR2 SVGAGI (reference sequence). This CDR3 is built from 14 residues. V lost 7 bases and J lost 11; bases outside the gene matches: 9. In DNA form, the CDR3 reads TGTGCCAGCACCTCGGACAGGGGCTTTACACCCCTCCACTTT. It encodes CASTSDRGFTPLHF.

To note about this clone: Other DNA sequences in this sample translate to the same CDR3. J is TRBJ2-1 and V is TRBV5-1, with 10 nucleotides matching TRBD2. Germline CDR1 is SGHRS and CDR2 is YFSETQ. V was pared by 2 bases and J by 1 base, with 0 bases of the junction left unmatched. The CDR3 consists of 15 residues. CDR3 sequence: CASSFSGGSYNEQFF. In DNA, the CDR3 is TGCGCCAGCAGCTTTAGCGGGGGGTCCTACAATGAGCAGTTCTTC.

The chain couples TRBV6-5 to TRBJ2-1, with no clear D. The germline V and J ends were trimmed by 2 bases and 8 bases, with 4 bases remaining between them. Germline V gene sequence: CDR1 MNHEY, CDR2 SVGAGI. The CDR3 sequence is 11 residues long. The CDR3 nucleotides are TGTGCCAGCAGTTACCTCCATGAGCAGTTCTTC. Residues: CASSYLHEQFF.

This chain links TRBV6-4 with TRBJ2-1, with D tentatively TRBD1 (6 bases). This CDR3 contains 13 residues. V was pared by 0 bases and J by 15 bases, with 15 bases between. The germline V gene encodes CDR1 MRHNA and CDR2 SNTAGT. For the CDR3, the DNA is TGTGCCAGCAGTGACTCGAAGTTAACAGGGCGGTTCTTC. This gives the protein CASSDSKLTGRFF.

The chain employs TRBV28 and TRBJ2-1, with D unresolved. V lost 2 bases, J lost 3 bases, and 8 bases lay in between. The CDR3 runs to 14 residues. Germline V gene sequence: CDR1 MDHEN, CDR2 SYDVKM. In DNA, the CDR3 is TGTGCCAGCAGTTTAGCTCACATCTACAATGAGCAGTTCTTC. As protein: CASSLAHIYNEQFF.

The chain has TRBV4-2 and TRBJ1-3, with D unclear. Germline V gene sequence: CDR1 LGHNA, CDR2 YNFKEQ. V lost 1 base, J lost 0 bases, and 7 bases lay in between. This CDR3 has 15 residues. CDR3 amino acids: CASSQAGNSGNTIYF. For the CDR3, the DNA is TGTGCCAGCAGCCAAGCGGGAAACTCTGGAAACACCATATATTTT.